This entry lists 14 T cell receptor beta chains sequenced from one sample in a study of T cell responses to AZD1222 COVID-19 vaccine. Assay: immunoSEQ multiplex PCR; the TCRdb copy retains only in-frame clones and omits some. The sample lists around 50,000 clones, around 84% occurring once. The specimen was peripheral blood, collected on day 0 of AZD1222 vaccination. These receptors originate from an adult in good health.

This chain links TRBV18 with TRBJ1-6, with D tentatively TRBD1 (5 bases). The germline CDR1 and CDR2 sequences are KGHSH and LQKENI. This CDR3 spans 14 amino acids. Trimming left V 6 bases short and J 8 bases short, with 14 bases between. DNA for the CDR3: TGTGCCAGCTCTGTAGGGGTTCGGGATTCACCCCTCCACTTT. It encodes CASSVGVRDSPLHF.

This clone was seen only once. The rearrangement joins TRBV27 to TRBJ1-4, with no clear D. This CDR3 spans 15 amino acids. The V end lost 5 bases, the J end lost 7 bases, and 17 bases lay between the germline ends. CDR1 MNHEY and CDR2 SMNVEV come from the germline V gene (reference sequence). In DNA, the CDR3 is TGTGCCAGCAGTCTCCGAGGAGGGAGCGGTGAAAAACTGTTTTTT. Translated: CASSLRGGSGEKLFF.

A few counts support this clone. The V and J genes are TRBV6-6 and TRBJ2-1; maybe TRBD1 (6 bases). The V and J ends lost 6 bases and 7 bases respectively, with 19 bases between them. CDR1 is MNHNY and CDR2 is SVGAGI in the germline V gene (reference sequence). The CDR3 loop spans 15 amino acids. The CDR3 bases are TGTGCCAGCAGCCTCACACAACAGGGTCGGAATGAGCAGTTCTTC. Protein product: CASSLTQQGRNEQFF.

The table lists this clone with a count of one. The V and J genes are TRBV12-3 or TRBV12-4 and TRBJ1-4; TRBD1 matches at 8 bases. The junction had 8 bases not matched to a gene; V was cut back by 6 bases and J by 11 bases. This CDR3 has 13 amino acids. The CDR3 nucleotides read TGTGCCAGCAGGGGGACAGGCCAGGGTAAACTGTTTTTT. Translating it yields CASRGTGQGKLFF.

The chain joins TRBV5-6 to TRBJ2-3; D not certain. Trimming pared 4 bases from V and 3 bases from J, leaving 6 bases between. The length of the CDR3 is 12 residues. Germline loops: CDR1 SGHDT, CDR2 YYEEEE. The CDR3 DNA reads TGTGCCAGCAGCCCGGATACAGATACGCAGTATTTT. Translated: CASSPDTDTQYF.

This chain uses TRBV7-6 with TRBJ2-1; 8 positions match TRBD2. Germline V gene sequence: CDR1 SGHVS, CDR2 FNYEAQ. V gave up 0 bases and J gave up 2 bases; unmatched junction bases: 0. There are 15 residues in the CDR3. The CDR3: CASSLAGGAYNEQFF. The CDR3 coding sequence is TGTGCCAGCAGCTTAGCCGGGGGGGCCTACAATGAGCAGTTCTTC.

Regarding this clone: One end of the junction fails to match germline, which may point to a read error. The rearrangement joins TRBV28 to TRBJ1-4; weak D call: TRBD1 (5 bases). Germline loops: CDR1 MDHEN, CDR2 SYDVKM. This CDR3 has 16 amino acids. In DNA, the CDR3 is TGTGCCAGCAGTGAACTGTATGGGGGGTTAAATGGAAAACTGTTTTTT. The encoded protein is CASSELYGGLNGKLFF. The full variable domain, in which reference TRBV28 and TRBJ1-4 provide the parts outside the CDR3, is DVKVTQSSRYLVKRTGEKVFLECVQDMDHENMFWYRQDPGLGLRLIYFSYDVKMKEKGDIPEGYSVSREKKERFSLILESASTNQTSMYLCASSELYGGLNGKLFFGSGTQLSVL.

The J gene is TRBJ2-1, the V gene TRBV19; no firm D call. CDR3 length: 15 residues. V lost 4 bases and J 5 bases, leaving 15 bases between the germline ends. Germline V CDR1 and CDR2: LNHDA, SQIVND (reference sequence). The DNA for the CDR3 is TGTGCCAGTAGTAACCAGGTAGGAAGGGACAATGAGCAGTTCTTC. Translating it yields CASSNQVGRDNEQFF.

The rearrangement uses TRBV5-6 and TRBJ2-1; 11 nucleotides agree with TRBD2. The germline V gene encodes CDR1 SGHDT and CDR2 YYEEEE. Trimming at V came to 4 bases and at J to 12 bases, leaving 18 bases not matched to a gene. The CDR3 loop spans 17 amino acids. This CDR3 reads CASSDRSGTSGVGGQFF. CDR3 bases: TGTGCCAGCAGCGACCGTAGCGGGACTAGCGGCGTCGGGGGGCAGTTCTTC. Combining the CDR3 with reference TRBV5-6 and TRBJ2-1 gives the whole variable domain DAGVTQSPTHLIKTRGQQVTLRCSPKSGHDTVSWYQQALGQGPQFIFQYYEEEERQRGNFPDRFSGHQFPNYSSELNVNALLLGDSALYLCASSDRSGTSGVGGQFFGPGTRLTVL.

This clone has just a few counts. The chain carries TRBV4-2 and TRBJ1-2; the D gene is possibly TRBD1 (5 bases). The CDR3 length is 16 residues. The V end was cut by 0 bases, the J end by 3 bases, with 14 bases between. CDR1 is LGHNA, CDR2 YNFKEQ, per germline. The CDR3 sequence is CASSQESRGADYGYTF. The CDR3 DNA reads TGTGCCAGCAGCCAAGAATCTCGGGGCGCTGACTATGGCTACACCTTC.

The rearrangement links TRBV18 to TRBJ2-3, with TRBD2 matching 10 bases. The CDR3 is 18 residues long. Germline values: CDR1 KGHSH, CDR2 LQKENI. The J segment lost 0 bases and the V segment lost 6 bases, leaving 12 bases of the junction unmatched. CDR3 bases: TGTGCCAGCTCGACCCCTAGCGGGGGACCTGCTAGCACAGATACGCAGTATTTT. Translated: CASSTPSGGPASTDTQYF.

The CDR3 here is CASRMTGKGTSPLHF. The CDR3 DNA sequence: TGTGCCAGCAGGATGACAGGGAAGGGGACTTCACCCCTCCACTTT. The chain links TRBV6-5 to TRBJ1-6, with 7 bases matching TRBD1. Per the germline V gene, CDR1 is MNHEY and CDR2 is SVGAGI. J was trimmed by 9 bases and V by 6 bases; bases with no gene match: 11. The CDR3 length is 15 residues.

The rearrangement uses TRBV19 and TRBJ2-5, with D perhaps TRBD1 (6 bases). CDR3 size: 13 residues. Trimming left V 8 bases short and J 5 bases short, with 15 bases between. CDR1 is LNHDA and CDR2 is SQIVND in the germline V gene (reference sequence). The CDR3 region has the DNA TGTGCCAGTTCACAGGGAGTACGGGAGACCCAGTACTTC. Its translation: CASSQGVRETQYF.

The chain carries TRBV9 and TRBJ2-7, with D unclear. V lost 0 bases and J 5 bases, leaving 9 bases between the germline ends. Per germline, CDR1 SGDLS and CDR2 YYNGEE. CDR3 length: 13 residues. The CDR3 loop is CASSVEGRDEQYF. CDR3 coding DNA: TGTGCCAGCAGCGTAGAAGGTAGGGACGAGCAGTACTTC.